The entry that follows covers one T cell receptor (beta chain) sequence. No antigen is known for it. No base quality information exists; no much larger clone differs at one position. The method behind the library was the immunoSEQ multiplex PCR assay. The table was pulled from immuneACCESS by TCRdb, which kept in-frame rearrangements only. Such tables lose some clones; where checked, under half of the loss comes from unresolved V genes, and the rest has no known cause. This sample lists nearly 9,500 clones; around nine tenths were detected once. The ten top clones hold just under 20% of the sample. V is reduced by 0 bases and J by 6 bases, leaving a spacing of 5 bases between them. From the cysteine up to the phenylalanine, the CDR3 has a length of 11 residues. Just the 33-base CDR3 DNA is kept, in frame starting at base 1. CDR1 and CDR2 (GTSNPN, SVGIG) derive from the germline V gene (reference sequence).

The data originate from a study of control samples from healthy donors and cancer patients (TCRdb year 2020). This TCR was sampled from a man between 60 and 75 years old with colorectal cancer. The sample taken for sequencing was PBMCs. Here the chain combines TRBV30 and TRBJ1-1, with no confidently assigned D gene. CDR3 sequence: CAWSVAAEAFF. The nucleotide sequence reads TGTGCCTGGAGTGTGGCGGCTGAAGCTTTCTTT.